The 19 T cell receptor beta chains given below trace back to one sample, sequenced in a study of breast tumors, draining lymph nodes, adjacent tissues. Samples came from axillary lymph nodes draining the breast cancer. TCRdb redid the calling of the multiplex PCR reads with MiXCR, one entry per CDR3 protein. This table has about 180,000 distinct CDR3 sequences, 30% to 35% appearing once. Sequencing used axillary lymph node tissue. Receptor source: a female donor with breast cancer. Some clones in this sample may be carry-over from other donors' samples.

This clonotype was observed many times. V is TRBV2 and J is TRBJ2-1, with D perhaps TRBD2 (5 bases). The CDR3 is 14 amino acids. With 5 bases removed from V and 0 bases from J, the gap between germline ends came to 8 bases. Germline V gene data show CDR1 as SNHLY and CDR2 as FYNNEI. The CDR3 DNA is TGTGCCAGCAGTCGGGAAAGCTCCTACAATGAGCAGTTCTTC. Translated, it gives CASSRESSYNEQFF. The full variable domain, in which reference TRBV2 and TRBJ2-1 provide the parts outside the CDR3, is EPEVTQTPSHQVTQMGQEVILRCVPISNHLYFYWYRQILGQKVEFLVSFYNNEISEKSEIFDDQFSVERPDGSNFTLKIRSTKLEDSAMYFCASSRESSYNEQFFGPGTRLTVL.

There are many counts of this clonotype. This chain joins TRBV11-2 and TRBJ2-7; possible D gene TRBD2, 5 bases. V was cut by 5 bases and J by 6 bases, with 14 bases left in between. The CDR3 has 13 amino acids. Germline CDR1 and CDR2: SGHAT and FQNNGV. CDR3 region: CASSLGLLGEQYF. In DNA, the CDR3 is TGTGCCAGCAGCCTCGGACTCCTCGGCGAGCAGTACTTC. Drawing the rest from reference TRBV11-2 and TRBJ2-7, the complete variable domain is EAGVAQSPRYKIIEKRQSVAFWCNPISGHATLYWYQQILGQGPKLLIQFQNNGVVDDSQLPKDRFSAERLKGVDSTLKIQPAKLEDSAVYLCASSLGLLGEQYFGPGTRLTVT.

As regards this clonotype: This may be a read error: a much more frequent sequence differs by one nucleotide. The rearrangement uses TRBV12-3 or TRBV12-4 and TRBJ1-4; TRBD1 aligns across 9 bases. CDR3 size: 15 residues. CDR3 sequence (DNA): TGTACCAGCAGTTCGGCACAGGGGGCCTTTGAAAAACTGTTTTTT. The encoded protein is CTSSSAQGAFEKLFF.

In this sample, this clonotype turned up many times. The V call is TRBV20-1, the J call TRBJ2-3; 7 bases are shared with TRBD1. The junction had 15 bases not matched to a gene; V was cut back by 7 bases and J by 2 bases. Germline V CDR1 and CDR2: DFQATT, SNEGSKA (reference sequence). The CDR3 totals 16 residues. The CDR3 nucleotides are TGCAGTGTTGAGCCATTCACAGGGGAGTCCACAGATACGCAGTATTTT. This encodes CSVEPFTGESTDTQYF.

The V and J genes are TRBV12-3 or TRBV12-4 and TRBJ1-2, with D uncertain. V was cut by 5 bases and J by 12 bases, with 22 bases left in between. The CDR3 extends over 14 amino acids. CDR3 amino acids: CASSQRDMSSGNTF. The DNA of the CDR3 is TGTGCCAGCAGTCAACGAGACATGAGCTCTGGAAACACCTTC.

With regard to this clonotype: The CDR3 carries no conserved terminal phenylalanine or tryptophan, so it likely arises from a read error. V usage is TRBV18 and J usage is TRBJ2-7; weak D call: TRBD1 (5 bases). V gave up 6 bases and J gave up 3 bases, with 9 bases separating them. Germline V CDR1 and CDR2: KGHSH, LQKENI. The CDR3 runs to 12 residues. CDR3 sequence (DNA): TGTGCCAGCTCTCCAGACAGCTACGAGCAGTACCTC. It yields the protein CASSPDSYEQYL.

This clonotype was counted at least ten times. The gene calls are TRBV20-1 and TRBJ2-1, with 14 positions matching TRBD2. The germline V gene has CDR1 DFQATT and CDR2 SNEGSKA (reference sequence). This CDR3 has 17 residues. V shed 0 bases and J 5 bases; nucleotides not matched to a gene: 6. The DNA for the CDR3 is TGCAGTGCTAGAGATTTTGGGACTAGCGGGGGACACAATGAGCAGTTCTTC. This encodes CSARDFGTSGGHNEQFF.

This clonotype was seen repeatedly, ten times or more. This sequence joins TRBV5-1 and TRBJ2-7; 7 bases agree with TRBD1. CDR3 size: 13 residues. Germline V lookup: CDR1 SGHRS, CDR2 YFSETQ. Germline trimming cut 2 bases from V and 6 bases from J; bases unmatched to any gene: 5. The CDR3 protein is CASSLGAGGEQYF. CDR3 coding DNA: TGCGCCAGCAGCTTAGGAGCAGGGGGCGAGCAGTACTTC.

This clonotype was detected many times. This rearrangement joins TRBV4-2 to TRBJ2-1; 13 positions match TRBD2. The CDR3 spans 18 residues. V trimming: 2 bases; J trimming: 5 bases; junction bases outside the gene matches: 9. Looked up from germline, CDR1 is LGHNA and CDR2 is YNFKEQ. CDR3 in amino acids: CASSQLLGTSGKNNEQFF. DNA for the CDR3: TGTGCCAGCAGCCAACTCCTAGGGACTAGCGGGAAAAACAATGAGCAGTTCTTC.

The chain couples TRBV12-3 or TRBV12-4 to TRBJ2-1; D unclear. V dropped 5 bases and J dropped 10 bases, with 18 bases sitting between them. This CDR3 is built from 14 residues. CDR3 sequence reads: CASSGLVGPREQFF. DNA of the CDR3: TGTGCCAGCAGTGGTTTGGTCGGACCCCGCGAGCAGTTCTTC.

The table lists this clonotype with many counts. The V gene is TRBV10-3, the J gene TRBJ2-5, with TRBD2 identical over 9 bases. With V trimmed by 2 bases and J by 5 bases, 6 bases remained unmatched. Germline values: CDR1 ENHRY, CDR2 SYGVKD. The CDR3 consists of 15 residues. In DNA, the CDR3 is TGTGCCATCAGTGAGCAGGGACTAGCTCTCGAGACCCAGTACTTC. It specifies CAISEQGLALETQYF.

This clonotype has a count of ten or more. One junction end does not reproduce the germline sequence, and a read error may be involved. The V call is TRBV7-7, the J call TRBJ1-5; D ambiguous. CDR1 SSHAT and CDR2 FNYEAQ come from the germline V gene (reference sequence). This CDR3 is 13 amino acids long. CDR3 bases: TGTGCTAGCAGCTTAGAGCTTAATCAGCCCCAGCATTTT. Protein product: CASSLELNQPQHF.

This clonotype was seen repeatedly, ten times or more. V usage is TRBV12-3 or TRBV12-4 and J usage is TRBJ1-3, with D hard to call. The CDR3 length is 15 residues. Trimming shortened V by 3 bases and J by 0 bases, and 9 bases separated the two germline ends. CDR3 bases: TGTGCCAGCAGTTTTTGGGATCACTCTGGAAACACCATATATTTT. It yields the protein CASSFWDHSGNTIYF.

This clonotype was seen just once. V gene TRBV5-1 combines with J gene TRBJ2-2; 14 nucleotides line up with TRBD2. V lost 4 bases to trimming and J lost 6 bases; unmatched junction nucleotides: 8. The germline V gene encodes CDR1 SGHRS and CDR2 YFSETQ. This CDR3 spans 17 amino acids. As DNA, the CDR3 is TGCGCCAGCAGCCTCCTGGGACTAGCGGGAGCGGCCGGGGAGCTGTTTTTT. This translates into CASSLLGLAGAAGELFF.

About this clonotype itself: It may be a read error: a sequence one base away is much more abundant. The V call is TRBV12-3 or TRBV12-4, the J call TRBJ1-2; D not resolved. The V and J ends lost 4 bases and 4 bases respectively, with 10 bases between them. The CDR3 spans 13 residues. The CDR3 DNA reads TGTGCCAGCAGTTCCGGGAATAGCTATGGCTACACCTTC. It specifies CASSSGNSYGYTF.

This clonotype occurred many times. The chain links TRBV7-8 to TRBJ2-3; D tentatively reads TRBD1 or TRBD2 (5 bases each). V was shortened by 5 bases and J by 4 bases, with 13 bases between the two germline ends. Per germline, CDR1 SGHVS and CDR2 FQNEAQ. The CDR3 consists of 14 residues. CDR3 in DNA: TGTGCCAGCAGCGCCTTTGAGGGGCCAGATACGCAGTATTTT. Translating it yields CASSAFEGPDTQYF.

For this clonotype: This could be a read error, since a much larger clone is one nucleotide away. V is TRBV5-6 and J is TRBJ1-6; no clear D. From germline, CDR1 is SGHDT and CDR2 YYEEEE. V gave up 4 bases and J gave up 9 bases, with 11 bases separating them. The CDR3 has 13 amino acids. The CDR3 coding sequence is TGTGCCAGCAGCGACGGAGGCACTTCACCCCTCCACTTT. It encodes CASSDGGTSPLHF. The variable domain in full, with the rest retrieved from reference TRBV5-6 and TRBJ1-6, is DAGVTQSPTHLIKTRGQQVTLRCSPKSGHDTVSWYQQALGQGPQFIFQYYEEEERQRGNFPDRFSGHQFPNYSSELNVNALLLGDSALYLCASSDGGTSPLHFGNGTRLTVT.

This clonotype has only one observation. The rearrangement uses TRBV11-3 and TRBJ1-6; D call uncertain. V was clipped by 2 bases and J by 5 bases, with 10 bases between them. This CDR3 contains 15 residues. Germline values: CDR1 SGHNT, CDR2 YENEEA. CDR3 nucleotides: TGTGCCAGCAGCTTATTGGGGATGGATAATTCACCCCTCCACTTT. Amino acids: CASSLLGMDNSPLHF.

With respect to this clonotype: Given a much more abundant clone one base away, this may be a read error. This CDR3 is CASIGTSGGRYNEQSF. The CDR3 DNA is TGTGCCAGCATTGGGACTAGCGGGGGCCGCTACAATGAGCAGTCCTTC. The J gene is TRBJ2-1, the V gene TRBV6-5; 14 nucleotides align to TRBD2. Looked up from germline, CDR1 is MNHEY and CDR2 is SVGAGI. The CDR3 covers 16 residues.